These 26 T cell receptor beta chains were all obtained from the same sample, sequenced in a study of cytomegalovirus exposure and HLA in healthy donors. PCR primers comprised 60 Vbeta and 13 Jbeta primers. Libraries were prepared by immunoSEQ multiplex PCR; TCRdb keeps only in-frame clonotypes and omits some of them. Here the sample spans 110,000 to 150,000 clones, just under 85% being singletons. The sample taken for sequencing was PBMCs. The receptors here all came from a woman between 55 and 75 years old in good health and CMV-seropositive.

There are a few counts of this clone. The rearrangement uses TRBV21-1 and TRBJ1-2; no DNA check was done on the table's D call, TRBD1. TRBV21-1 is labeled a pseudogene. This CDR3 has 18 amino acids. The CDR3 reads CASSKGWTGGEANYGYTF. CDR3 sequence (DNA): TGTGCCAGCAGCAAAGGGTGGACAGGGGGCGAAGCTAACTATGGCTACACCTTC.

The V and J genes are TRBV30 and TRBJ2-7, with a possible D match to TRBD2 (6 bases). Germline V gene lookup returns CDR1 GTSNPN and CDR2 SVGIG (reference sequence). This CDR3 has 13 residues. V was cut by 7 bases and J by 3 bases, with 16 bases left in between. This chain's CDR3 is CAFRRARGYEQYF. The CDR3 DNA follows: TGTGCCTTCAGGAGGGCAAGGGGCTACGAGCAGTACTTC.

This clone has only one observation. The genes are TRBV4-3 and TRBJ2-2; tentative D call: TRBD2 (5 bases). The V end lost 0 bases, the J end lost 4 bases, and 12 bases lay between the germline ends. This CDR3 has 16 residues. Germline V gene sequence: CDR1 LGHNA, CDR2 YSLEER. The CDR3 region has the DNA TGCGCCAGCAGCCAAGAGGTGTCGGGATTCACCGGGGAGCTGTTTTTT. Its protein product is CASSQEVSGFTGELFF.

V is TRBV6-5 and J is TRBJ2-5; 9 nucleotides line up with TRBD1. The end of the DNA fits TRBJ2-7 better, so the J call may be wrong. Germline V CDR1 and CDR2: MNHEY, SVGAGI. The CDR3 covers 14 residues. The DNA for the CDR3 is TGTGCCAGCAGTAGGGGACAGGGCCCCTACGAGCAGTACTTC. Translated: CASSRGQGPYEQYF.

This clone was counted a few times. Here the CDR3 DNA reads TGTGCCAGCAGTCCGAGACAGGCTTTCAGCAATCAGCCCCAGCATTTT. Translating it yields CASSPRQAFSNQPQHF. The chain has TRBV28 and TRBJ1-5, with D possibly matching TRBD1 (6 bases). Germline-derived CDR1 and CDR2 are MDHEN and SYDVKM. This CDR3 is 16 amino acids long. Between the trimmed V and J ends, which lost 5 bases and 1 base, there was a span of 15 bases.

The rearrangement uses TRBV5-6 and TRBJ2-2; 9 bases align to TRBD1. The germline V gene encodes CDR1 SGHDT and CDR2 YYEEEE. The V segment lost 4 bases and the J segment 5 bases; nucleotides outside the gene matches: 3. The CDR3 is made up of 14 amino acids. The CDR3 DNA sequence: TGTGCCAGCAGCCCACAGGGGGCGACCGGGGAGCTGTTTTTT. Protein product: CASSPQGATGELFF.

This chain joins TRBV7-2 and TRBJ2-3; no clear D. In germline, CDR1 is SGHTA, CDR2 FQGNSA. V lost 4 bases and J lost 6, with 11 bases in between. This CDR3 is built from 13 residues. CDR3 coding DNA: TGTGCCAGCAGCTCTAGAGTCTGGGATACGCAGTATTTT. It translates to CASSSRVWDTQYF.

The CDR3 nucleotides are TGCAGCGTTCAAGGGACAGCCCAGGAGGCTGAAAAACTGTTTTTT. It yields the protein CSVQGTAQEAEKLFF. V usage is TRBV29-1 and J usage is TRBJ1-4, with 7 positions matching TRBD1. Germline CDR1 SQVTM, CDR2 ANQGSEA. This CDR3 contains 15 residues. V gave up 5 bases and J gave up 7 bases; unmatched junction bases: 13.

The V and J genes are TRBV4-3 and TRBJ1-4; 9 nucleotides align to TRBD1. CDR3 length: 18 amino acids. From germline, CDR1 is LGHNA and CDR2 YSLEER. The junction had 11 bases not matched to a gene; V was cut back by 1 base and J by 5 bases. CDR3 bases: TGCGCCAGCAGCCAAGTTTTAGGGGGACAGGGCATCAATGAAAAACTGTTTTTT. Translating gives CASSQVLGGQGINEKLFF.

The chain links TRBV7-2 to TRBJ2-7, with TRBD2 identical over 11 bases. CDR3 length: 17 amino acids. With 2 bases clipped from V and 4 bases from J, the junction kept 10 bases outside the gene matches. Germline V gene data show CDR1 as SGHTA and CDR2 as FQGNSA. The CDR3 DNA reads as TGTGCCAGCAGCTTATTAGGCGGGGTAGCGGGAGGGTACGAGCAGTACTTC. The encoded protein is CASSLLGGVAGGYEQYF.

About this clone: One junction end disagrees with the germline gene, perhaps due to a read error. This sequence joins TRBV7-2 and TRBJ2-7, with TRBD2 identical over 8 bases. Germline CDR1 SGHTA, CDR2 FQGNSA. This CDR3 contains 11 residues. Here the CDR3 DNA reads TGTGCCAGCAGCTCGCCGGGACTAGTAAACTTC. As protein: CASSSPGLVNF.

Turning to this clone: Other DNA sequences in this sample translate to the same CDR3. The CDR3 sequence is CASSPPDWYQETQYF. CDR3 bases: TGTGCCAGTAGCCCCCCCGACTGGTACCAAGAGACCCAGTACTTC. The chain has TRBV11-1 and TRBJ2-5; no clear D gene. Trimming pared 9 bases from V and 0 bases from J, leaving 17 bases between. CDR3 length equals 15 residues. Germline-derived CDR1 and CDR2 are SGHAT and FQDESV (reference sequence).

This chain links TRBV27 with TRBJ2-3; 7 bases are shared with TRBD1. Germline assignment: CDR1 MNHEY and CDR2 SMNVEV (reference sequence). V lost 7 bases to trimming and J lost 3 bases; unmatched junction nucleotides: 7. CDR3 length: 14 residues. CDR3 sequence: CASTVDRETDTQYF. CDR3 DNA sequence: TGTGCCAGCACGGTTGACAGGGAGACAGATACGCAGTATTTT.

The V call is TRBV6-1, the J call TRBJ1-2; 7 bases are a match to TRBD1. Germline-derived CDR1 and CDR2 are MNHNS and SASEGT. V shed 6 bases, J shed 1 base, and the junction held 8 bases outside the gene matches. The CDR3 length is 15 residues. The chain's CDR3 is CASSPGQDHNYGYTF. CDR3 nucleotide sequence: TGTGCCAGCAGCCCAGGACAGGATCATAACTATGGCTACACCTTC.

The sample holds a few counts of this clone. V is TRBV4-2 and J is TRBJ1-5; possibly TRBD1 for D (5 bases). The CDR3 is made up of 13 amino acids. CDR1 is LGHNA and CDR2 is YNFKEQ in the germline V gene. Trimming stripped 0 bases from V and 7 bases from J, with 7 bases between. This CDR3 reads CASSQEGQQPQHF. The CDR3, as DNA: TGTGCCAGCAGCCAAGAGGGGCAACAGCCCCAGCATTTT.

V and J are TRBV4-2 and TRBJ2-5, with 11 nucleotides matching TRBD2. The J call is doubtful: the DNA matches TRBJ2-7 better. CDR3 length equals 17 residues. Looked up from germline, CDR1 is LGHNA and CDR2 is YNFKEQ. The CDR3 loop reads CASSQETRPSGGYEQYF. In nucleotides, the CDR3 is TGTGCCAGCAGCCAAGAGACCAGGCCTAGCGGGGGGTACGAGCAGTACTTC.

The chain uses TRBV28 and TRBJ2-5; maybe TRBD1 (6 bases). The V end was cut by 7 bases, the J end by 1 base, with 22 bases between. CDR3 length: 17 amino acids. Germline CDR1 MDHEN, CDR2 SYDVKM. The CDR3: CASTTNRVLGSQETQYF. The CDR3 DNA reads TGTGCCAGCACCACAAACAGGGTATTGGGATCCCAAGAGACCCAGTACTTC.

The rearrangement uses TRBV5-8 and TRBJ2-5; tentatively, D is TRBD1 (5 bases). This CDR3 comprises 12 residues. V lost 4 bases to trimming and J lost 5 bases, with 9 bases between them. CDR1 and CDR2 (germline): SGHTS, YDEGEE. The CDR3 DNA reads as TGTGCCAGCAGCAGGGGAAGGGAGACCCAGTACTTC. Its protein product is CASSRGRETQYF. The full variable domain, with the rest looked up from reference TRBV5-8 and TRBJ2-5, is EAGVTQSPTHLIKTRGQQATLRCSPISGHTSVYWYQQALGLGLQFLLWYDEGEERNRGNFPPRFSGRQFPNYSSELNVNALELEDSALYLCASSRGRETQYFGPGTRLLVL.

The chain links TRBV13 to TRBJ2-1, with 13 bases fitting TRBD2. The germline V gene encodes CDR1 PRHDT and CDR2 FYEKMQ (reference sequence). CDR3 size: 15 residues. The J segment lost 9 bases and the V segment lost 3 bases, leaving 5 bases of the junction unmatched. CDR3 in DNA: TGTGCCAGCAGCTTCGGACTAGCGGGAGTGAGTGAGCAGTTCTTC. This codes for CASSFGLAGVSEQFF. Full variable domain (missing parts from reference TRBV13 and TRBJ2-1): AAGVIQSPRHLIKEKRETATLKCYPIPRHDTVYWYQQGPGQDPQFLISFYEKMQSDKGSIPDRFSAQQFSDYHSELNMSSLELGDSALYFCASSFGLAGVSEQFFGPGTRLTVL.

V and J are TRBV4-2 and TRBJ2-7; the D is unclear. Trimming shortened V by 5 bases and J by 3 bases, and 17 bases separated the two germline ends. In germline, CDR1 is LGHNA, CDR2 YNFKEQ. This CDR3 has 15 residues. In nucleotides, the CDR3 is TGTGCCAGCAGCGACGATCTGAGCGTCAACTACGAGCAGTACTTC. It codes for CASSDDLSVNYEQYF.

The rearrangement joins TRBV29-1 to TRBJ2-7, with D possibly being TRBD2 (5 bases). CDR1 and CDR2 from the germline V gene are SQVTM and ANQGSEA. The germline V and J ends were trimmed by 4 bases and 5 bases, with 12 bases remaining between them. The CDR3 sequence is 12 residues long. The CDR3 spells CSVVGGGDEQYF. The CDR3 DNA follows: TGCAGCGTTGTAGGAGGAGGAGACGAGCAGTACTTC.

This sequence joins TRBV6-5 and TRBJ1-1; D unclear. CDR3 length: 13 amino acids. V was pared by 5 bases and J by 0 bases, with 7 bases between. Germline loops: CDR1 MNHEY, CDR2 SVGAGI. Here the CDR3 DNA reads TGTGCCAGCAGTGAGTTAATGAACACTGAAGCTTTCTTT. It yields the protein CASSELMNTEAFF.

The chain couples TRBV6-5 to TRBJ2-5; 7 bases map to TRBD2. V shed 8 bases and J 0 bases; nucleotides not matched to a gene: 9. The CDR3 is 15 residues long. The germline V gene has CDR1 MNHEY and CDR2 SVGAGI. CDR3 sequence reads: CASGRASGYQETQYF. CDR3 nucleotide sequence: TGTGCCAGCGGTAGGGCTAGCGGCTACCAAGAGACCCAGTACTTC.

The J gene is TRBJ2-7, the V gene TRBV5-6; 8 positions match TRBD2. Looked up from germline, CDR1 is SGHDT and CDR2 is YYEEEE. The junction had 18 bases not matched to a gene; V was cut back by 7 bases and J by 6 bases. The CDR3 is made up of 16 amino acids. The CDR3 bases are TGTGCCAGCTTCAAAGGACCGGGAGGGCCCCTCGGCGAGCAGTACTTC. Translation: CASFKGPGGPLGEQYF.

V and J are TRBV4-3 and TRBJ2-1; 8 bases fit TRBD2. CDR1 is LGHNA, CDR2 YSLEER, per germline. Trimming took 0 bases from V and 6 from J; bases not matched to a gene: 10. The CDR3 sequence is 17 residues long. CDR3 DNA sequence: TGCGCCAGCAGCCAAGATGGGTTGTCTAGCGGGTTCAATGAGCAGTTCTTC. It translates to CASSQDGLSSGFNEQFF.

The genes are TRBV6-5 and TRBJ2-7; 8 nucleotides align to TRBD1. V was pared by 10 bases and J by 5 bases, with 7 bases of the junction left unmatched. Germline CDR1 MNHEY, CDR2 SVGAGI. The CDR3 runs 12 residues. This CDR3 is CATRGRRNEQYF. CDR3 in DNA: TGTGCCACCAGGGGGCGCAGGAACGAGCAGTACTTC.